Listed here are 7 T cell receptor beta chains from one sample, sequenced in a study of shared T cell receptors in the human thymus (TCRdb year 2021). Library construction relied on the immunoSEQ multiplex PCR assay. TCRdb carries this immuneACCESS record with in-frame sequences only. Its versions omit some clonotypes, under half of them owing to an unresolved V gene in the studies checked, with the rest unexplained. Within this sample are just under 550,000 clones, with around 78% of them counted one time only. In total, the top ten clones hold more than 0.01% of the sample. The sample was also reused in another study, on human thymus T cells.

What was sequenced was thymocytes. Receptors originate from a boy in the first two years of life with a congenital heart defect. Donor details come from another sample of the same person, matched by shared clones.

The chain joins TRBV2 to TRBJ2-3; the match to TRBD1 covers 11 bases. V shed 2 bases and J 3 bases; nucleotides not matched to a gene: 10. The CDR3 length is 18 residues. Germline V CDR1 and CDR2: SNHLY, FYNNEI. The CDR3 DNA reads as TGTGCCAGCAGTGAAAAAATCGGACAGGGGGCGGGTACAGATACGCAGTATTTT. It yields the protein CASSEKIGQGAGTDTQYF.

CDR3: CAWSVRVRRFGEQFF. CDR3 sequence (DNA): TGTGCCTGGAGTGTACGGGTAAGACGCTTCGGTGAGCAGTTCTTC. The J gene is TRBJ2-1, the V gene TRBV30; D is undetermined. Germline V gene data show CDR1 as GTSNPN and CDR2 as SVGIG (reference sequence). V was trimmed by 0 bases and J by 9 bases, leaving 18 bases between them. The CDR3 length is 15 residues.

The V gene is TRBV20-1, the J gene TRBJ1-2; D is unresolved. V lost 5 bases and J 4 bases, leaving 2 bases between the germline ends. The CDR3 is made up of 9 amino acids. Germline V gene lookup returns CDR1 DFQATT and CDR2 SNEGSKA (reference sequence). CDR3 amino acids: CSARYGYTF. Here the CDR3 DNA reads TGCAGTGCTCGCTATGGCTACACCTTC.

J is TRBJ2-3 and V is TRBV27; TRBD2 matches at 8 bases. The trim removed 6 bases at V and 6 bases at J, leaving 14 bases unmatched. In germline, CDR1 is MNHEY, CDR2 SMNVEV (reference sequence). The CDR3 is 16 residues long. The CDR3: CASSLHSAGVVDTQYF. In nucleotides, the CDR3 is TGTGCCAGCAGCTTGCATTCAGCGGGAGTAGTTGATACGCAGTATTTT.

The chain uses TRBV6-1 and TRBJ2-1; a weak D match, TRBD1 (6 bases). V lost 6 bases and J lost 8, with 20 bases in between. The CDR3 is made up of 15 amino acids. The germline V gene has CDR1 MNHNS and CDR2 SASEGT. The CDR3 coding sequence is TGTGCCAGCAGGGGGGCCCCGGGACCCCGAGATGAGCAGTTCTTC. It is translated as CASRGAPGPRDEQFF.

DNA for the CDR3: TGCGCCAGCAGCGGCTCCCGGACTAGCGGGCTCGAGCAGTACTTC. Translating it yields CASSGSRTSGLEQYF. The genes are TRBV5-1 and TRBJ2-7; 11 positions match TRBD2. The CDR3 length is 15 residues. CDR1 SGHRS and CDR2 YFSETQ come from the germline V gene. V shed 4 bases, J shed 6 bases, and the junction held 9 bases outside the gene matches.

This clone came up a few times. The chain has TRBV7-9 and TRBJ2-1; TRBD2 matches at 13 bases. Germline V CDR1 and CDR2: SEHNR, FQNEAQ (reference sequence). Trimming at V came to 5 bases and at J to 7 bases, leaving 8 bases not matched to a gene. This CDR3 has 16 residues. This chain's CDR3 is CASSGKTSGRRNEQFF. The CDR3 bases are TGTGCCAGCAGCGGGAAGACTAGCGGGAGGAGGAATGAGCAGTTCTTC.